These 2 T cell receptor beta chains share one sample of origin, sequenced in a study of blood T cells in healthy people across ages. A sample-barcoded 5' primer and a J-beta primer mix were used in a second PCR of roughly 6 to 11 cycles. TCRdb called the 5' RACE reads again in MiXCR, with one record for every CDR3 protein. The sample consists of approximately 960,000 distinct CDR3 sequences, 25% to 35% of them appearing once. These data are also associated with another study on T cells of mothers and their children.

Source material: blood. The origin of the receptors is a woman aged 40 to 50 in good health.

This clonotype was seen many times. The CDR3 DNA reads TGTGCCAGCAGCGTAGGAAATAGCGGGGTGGCAGGAGAGACCCAGTACTTC. It translates to CASSVGNSGVAGETQYF. This chain joins TRBV9 and TRBJ2-5; 8 nucleotides match TRBD2. The CDR3 is made up of 17 amino acids. With V trimmed by 0 bases and J by 4 bases, 11 bases remained unmatched. Looked up from germline, CDR1 is SGDLS and CDR2 is YYNGEE.

This clonotype turned up a few times. This may be a read error: a much more frequent sequence differs by one nucleotide. The chain combines TRBV7-2 with TRBJ1-5, with TRBD1 as a possible D gene (6 bases). The CDR3 totals 14 residues. The V and J ends lost 1 base and 6 bases respectively, with 10 bases between them. CDR1 and CDR2 from the germline V gene are SGHTA and FQGNSA. CDR3 sequence (DNA): TGTACCAGCAGCTTAGAGGAGGGGGGTCAGCCCCAGCATTTT. It encodes CTSSLEEGGQPQHF.